The sequence of this TCR beta chain was determined in a study of CD8+ T cells in alopecia areata. With respect to this clone: Its antigen is as yet unknown.

Treatment defined: oral pan-JAK inhibitor, 5-10 mg twice daily. Study outcomes and limitations: More clonal than normal scalp was lesional scalp, particularly alopecia totalis/universalis.

The CDR3 consists of 13 residues. The trim removed 4 bases at V and 4 bases at J, leaving 4 bases unmatched. Germline CDR1 SGHDT, CDR2 YYEEEE. After isolation, RNA underwent reverse transcription to generate cDNA as the sequencing template. Profiled with immunoSEQ multiplex PCR; TCRdb holds only in-frame clones, not every one. The table shows fewer than 250,000 clones, with less than 45% occurring only once. The V and J genes are TRBV5-6 and TRBJ1-2, with 7 bases that match TRBD1. This receptor was obtained from a human donor with alopecia areata. The specimen comprised CD4+ T cells sorted from blood, sampled at approximately week 30, from a patient treated with tofacitinib. The CDR3 is CASSTGQPYGYTF. The CDR3 nucleotides are TGTGCCAGCAGCACGGGACAGCCCTATGGCTACACCTTC.